These 29 T cell receptor beta chains were sequenced from one sample in a study of T-cell reconstitution after alpha-beta-depleted transplantation in children. For TCRbeta, the library was prepared with unique molecular identifiers. MiXCR, run by TCRdb on the PCR reads, gives a single entry per CDR3 protein. Here the sample spans 500,000 to 650,000 distinct CDR3 sequences, 10% to 15% being singletons. Material: PBMCs, mostly from graft donor cells, obtained 360 days after TCRalphabeta/CD19-depleted stem cell transplant. All receptors come from a male patient younger than 18 who had a stem cell transplant for acute myeloid leukemia, so the T cells may come from the graft donor.

This clonotype was recorded a few times. This sequence joins TRBV20-1 and TRBJ2-5; TRBD1 might be the D (6 bases). The CDR3 totals 14 residues. The V gene's germline CDR1 is DFQATT and CDR2 SNEGSKA (reference sequence). V was trimmed by 3 bases and J by 4 bases, leaving 15 bases between them. The CDR3 region has the DNA TGCAGTGCTAGCCAGGGGTTCATATTAGAGACCCAGTACTTC. This encodes CSASQGFILETQYF.

This clonotype came up a few times. The rearrangement joins TRBV18 to TRBJ2-1, with TRBD1 matching over 10 bases. V lost 2 bases to trimming and J lost 12 bases; unmatched junction nucleotides: 10. CDR1 KGHSH and CDR2 LQKENI come from the germline V gene. The CDR3 covers 15 residues. This CDR3 reads CASSPKETGGHGQFF. CDR3 nucleotides: TGTGCCAGCTCACCAAAAGAGACAGGGGGCCATGGGCAGTTCTTC.

V usage is TRBV18 and J usage is TRBJ2-1, with a tentative D call TRBD2 (5 bases). Germline CDR1 KGHSH, CDR2 LQKENI. V shed 6 bases and J shed 0 bases, with 12 bases lying between them. The CDR3 is made up of 15 amino acids. Here the CDR3 reads CASSPEASSYNEQFF. The CDR3 DNA reads TGTGCCAGCTCCCCGGAGGCGAGCTCCTACAATGAGCAGTTCTTC.

The sample holds many counts of this clonotype. The chain uses TRBV10-3 and TRBJ2-7; 8 positions agree with TRBD1. Germline lookup yields CDR1 ENHRY and CDR2 SYGVKD. This CDR3 contains 14 residues. J lost 4 bases, V lost 4 bases, and 6 bases had no gene match. The CDR3 spells CAISVRTGIYEQYF. DNA for the CDR3: TGTGCCATCAGTGTCAGGACAGGGATATACGAGCAGTACTTC.

Only a few counts were recorded for this clonotype. The chain is built from TRBV19 and TRBJ2-7; TRBD1 agrees at 7 bases. Trimming removed 4 bases from V and 0 bases from J; junction bases left unmatched: 6. Germline loops: CDR1 LNHDA, CDR2 SQIVND (reference sequence). The CDR3 totals 15 residues. CDR3 loop: CASSTPGQPSYEQYF. CDR3 DNA sequence: TGTGCCAGTAGTACACCGGGACAGCCCTCCTACGAGCAGTACTTC.

This clonotype was seen more than once but under ten times. CDR3 nucleotides: TGTGCCAGCAGTTTTGCGCAGGGTGCCCACGAGCAGTACTTC. It yields the protein CASSFAQGAHEQYF. This chain joins TRBV27 and TRBJ2-7; TRBD1 is a possible D gene (5 bases). Trimming pared 3 bases from V and 5 bases from J, leaving 14 bases between. Germline values: CDR1 MNHEY, CDR2 SMNVEV (reference sequence). The CDR3 contains 14 residues.

In this sample, this clonotype turned up many times. This rearrangement joins TRBV11-2 to TRBJ2-6, with 9 bases identical to TRBD2. The CDR3 contains 18 residues. After removal of 1 base from V and 0 bases from J, the junction contained 4 bases not matched to a gene. CDR1 is SGHAT, CDR2 FQNNGV, per germline. The CDR3 loop reads CASSLVPSGNSGANVLTF. DNA of the CDR3: TGTGCCAGCAGCTTAGTCCCTAGCGGGAACTCTGGGGCCAACGTCCTGACTTTC.

This chain connects TRBV7-9 to TRBJ2-6; D ambiguous. Trimming shortened V by 4 bases and J by 0 bases, and 13 bases separated the two germline ends. The length of the CDR3 is 17 residues. Per germline, CDR1 SEHNR and CDR2 FQNEAQ (reference sequence). The CDR3 is CASSSTPHGSGANVLTF. CDR3 nucleotide sequence: TGTGCCAGCAGCTCTACACCTCATGGCTCTGGGGCCAACGTCCTGACTTTC. The full variable domain, with the rest looked up from reference TRBV7-9 and TRBJ2-6, is DTGVSQNPRHKITKRGQNVTFRCDPISEHNRLYWYRQTLGQGPEFLTYFQNEAQLEKSRLLSDRFSAERPKGSFSTLEIQRTEQGDSAMYLCASSSTPHGSGANVLTFGAGSRLTVL.

The CDR3 protein is CSASWTSGHNEQFF. CDR3 nucleotides: TGCAGTGCAAGTTGGACTAGCGGTCACAATGAGCAGTTCTTC. The V gene is TRBV20-1, the J gene TRBJ2-1; TRBD2 matches at 10 bases. The CDR3 covers 14 residues. Germline CDR1 DFQATT, CDR2 SNEGSKA (reference sequence). Unmatched junction bases numbered 7, after V lost 6 bases and J lost 5 bases.

This clonotype has a count of ten or more. The rearrangement uses TRBV12-3 or TRBV12-4 and TRBJ1-1; D not resolved. The CDR3 is 15 residues long. V dropped 6 bases and J dropped 1 base, with 15 bases sitting between them. The CDR3: CASRGRIPQNTEAFF. DNA of the CDR3: TGTGCCAGCAGGGGCAGGATTCCTCAGAACACTGAAGCTTTCTTT.

The rearrangement links TRBV18 to TRBJ2-5; no firm D call. Looked up from germline, CDR1 is KGHSH and CDR2 is LQKENI. V lost 2 bases, J lost 5 bases, and 3 bases lay in between. The CDR3 spans 11 residues. This CDR3 reads CASSPNETQYF. DNA for the CDR3: TGTGCCAGCTCACCAAACGAGACCCAGTACTTC. Drawing the rest from reference TRBV18 and TRBJ2-5, the complete variable domain is NAGVMQNPRHLVRRRGQEARLRCSPMKGHSHVYWYRQLPEEGLKFMVYLQKENIIDESGMPKERFSAEFPKEGPSILRIQQVVRGDSAAYFCASSPNETQYFGPGTRLLVL.

The table lists this clonotype with a few counts. The V gene is TRBV27, the J gene TRBJ2-1; a possible D gene is TRBD2 (6 bases). CDR1 and CDR2 from the germline V gene are MNHEY and SMNVEV (reference sequence). CDR3 length: 16 residues. The ends were cut back, 5 bases at V and 0 bases at J, with 14 bases in the middle. The CDR3 DNA reads TGTGCCAGCAGTCGACTAGGTTCGGGCTCCTACAATGAGCAGTTCTTC. It is translated as CASSRLGSGSYNEQFF.

This clonotype showed up just once. V and J are TRBV7-2 and TRBJ2-7; 11 positions match TRBD1. Germline V CDR1 and CDR2: SGHTA, FQGNSA. The V gene end was trimmed by 5 bases and the J gene end by 7 bases; junction bases not matched to a gene: 7. This CDR3 region has 14 residues. This CDR3 is CASSPRTGGMEQYF. For the CDR3, the DNA is TGTGCCAGCAGCCCGCGGACAGGGGGCATGGAGCAGTACTTC.

This clonotype has a count of ten or more. The chain recombines TRBV12-3 or TRBV12-4 with TRBJ2-5; 10 nucleotides agree with TRBD1. The CDR3 sequence is 16 residues long. Germline trimming cut 5 bases from V and 2 bases from J; bases unmatched to any gene: 8. DNA for the CDR3: TGTGCCAGCAGTCCCAGGACAGGGGGTCGGCAAGAGACCCAGTACTTC. It specifies CASSPRTGGRQETQYF.

This clonotype was found a few times. The chain has TRBV27 and TRBJ2-7; 7 positions match TRBD1. From germline, CDR1 is MNHEY and CDR2 SMNVEV (reference sequence). The CDR3 is made up of 14 amino acids. Trimming cost V 0 bases and J 7 bases; bases outside gene matches: 6. CDR3 nucleotide sequence: TGTGCCAGCAGTTTATCAGGGGGCCCGGGAGAGCAGTACTTC. Amino acid sequence: CASSLSGGPGEQYF.

This sequence joins TRBV20-1 and TRBJ2-7, with 9 bases lining up with TRBD2. V shed 4 bases, J shed 0 bases, and the junction held 4 bases outside the gene matches. Germline CDR1 and CDR2: DFQATT and SNEGSKA (reference sequence). CDR3 length: 14 amino acids. The CDR3 here is CSANSGSPSYEQYF. The DNA of the CDR3 is TGCAGTGCTAATAGCGGGAGTCCCTCCTACGAGCAGTACTTC.

This clonotype was seen a few times. This chain links TRBV9 with TRBJ1-1; the D is unclear. The CDR3 consists of 13 residues. Germline CDR1 SGDLS, CDR2 YYNGEE. The ends were cut back, 2 bases at V and 8 bases at J, with 13 bases in the middle. CDR3 bases: TGTGCCAGCAGCGTCGGCCCTGCGTCAGAAGCTTTCTTT. It codes for CASSVGPASEAFF.

This chain links TRBV6-2 or TRBV6-3 with TRBJ2-7, with TRBD2 identical over 12 bases. CDR1 MNHEY and CDR2 SVGEGT come from the germline V gene. This CDR3 spans 15 amino acids. J was trimmed by 0 bases and V by 6 bases; bases with no gene match: 3. The CDR3 DNA is TGTGCCAGCAGGTGGACTAGCGGGGACTCCTACGAGCAGTACTTC. This codes for CASRWTSGDSYEQYF.

Many counts were recorded for this clonotype. The chain uses TRBV5-1 and TRBJ2-7; unclear D gene. The CDR3 length is 13 residues. Germline CDR1 SGHRS, CDR2 YFSETQ. Between the trimmed V and J ends, which lost 0 bases and 3 bases, there was a span of 7 bases. CDR3 residues: CASSLEGLYEQYF. CDR3 DNA sequence: TGCGCCAGCAGCTTGGAGGGTCTCTACGAGCAGTACTTC.

This clonotype turned up a few times. The V gene is TRBV7-2, the J gene TRBJ2-1, with D possibly called TRBD1 or TRBD2 (5 bases each). Trimming removed 5 bases from V and 7 bases from J, with 24 bases in between. CDR1 is SGHTA and CDR2 is FQGNSA in the germline V gene. This CDR3 comprises 17 residues. CDR3 coding DNA: TGTGCCAGCAGCCCTGACGGGGCAATAGAGGAATGTAATGAGCAGTTCTTC. This codes for CASSPDGAIEECNEQFF.

This chain joins TRBV7-2 and TRBJ1-2; TRBD1 matches 10 bases. The CDR3 extends over 16 amino acids. Per the germline V gene, CDR1 is SGHTA and CDR2 is FQGNSA. V trimming: 0 bases; J trimming: 3 bases; junction bases outside the gene matches: 4. The CDR3, as DNA: TGTGCCAGCAGCTTAGCGCCGGGACAGGGGCACTATGGCTACACCTTC. Its protein product is CASSLAPGQGHYGYTF.

This clonotype was counted only a few times. The rearrangement links TRBV27 to TRBJ2-5, with D tentatively TRBD1 (7 bases). V lost 1 base and J lost 5, with 23 bases in between. The length of the CDR3 is 18 residues. Germline CDR1 MNHEY, CDR2 SMNVEV (reference sequence). CDR3 in amino acids: CASSLYPPGAGGLETQYF. CDR3 bases: TGTGCCAGCAGTTTATACCCCCCGGGGGCAGGGGGGTTGGAGACCCAGTACTTC.

This clonotype has more than one count but fewer than ten. The chain has TRBV20-1 and TRBJ1-6; no reliable D call. There are 12 residues in the CDR3. Trimming stripped 0 bases from V and 7 bases from J, with 4 bases between. Per the germline V gene, CDR1 is DFQATT and CDR2 is SNEGSKA (reference sequence). For the CDR3, the DNA is TGCAGTGCTAGAGAGGCGAATTCACCCCTCCACTTT. Residues: CSAREANSPLHF.

The genes are TRBV7-2 and TRBJ2-7; 8 positions agree with TRBD1. After removal of 6 bases from V and 2 bases from J, the junction contained 3 bases not matched to a gene. In germline, CDR1 is SGHTA, CDR2 FQGNSA. The CDR3 extends over 13 amino acids. The CDR3 coding sequence is TGTGCCAGCAGAACAGGGGGGCCCTACGAGCAGTACTTC. Its translation is CASRTGGPYEQYF.

This clonotype was seen more than once but under ten times. This chain links TRBV7-2 with TRBJ2-2; D not resolved. Germline CDR1 and CDR2: SGHTA and FQGNSA. Between the trimmed V and J ends, which lost 2 bases and 3 bases, there was a span of 16 bases. This CDR3 contains 17 residues. The CDR3 spells CASSLLHLGLYTGELFF. CDR3 nucleotides: TGTGCCAGCAGCTTACTCCACCTAGGGCTTTACACCGGGGAGCTGTTTTTT.

This chain uses TRBV12-3 or TRBV12-4 with TRBJ1-2; D perhaps matches TRBD1 (5 bases). The germline V and J ends were trimmed by 8 bases and 5 bases, with 15 bases remaining between them. The CDR3 loop spans 13 amino acids. The CDR3: CASSFGAPYGYTF. The CDR3 coding sequence is TGTGCCAGCTCTTTCGGGGCACCATATGGCTACACCTTC.

This sequence joins TRBV4-2 and TRBJ2-3; the match to TRBD1 covers 9 bases. This CDR3 is built from 15 residues. Trimming took 4 bases from V and 2 from J; bases not matched to a gene: 4. Per germline, CDR1 LGHNA and CDR2 YNFKEQ. The CDR3 bases are TGTGCCAGCAGCCGCCACAGGGGGCCCACAGATACGCAGTATTTT. It is translated as CASSRHRGPTDTQYF.

This clonotype has a count of ten or more. The chain is built from TRBV18 and TRBJ1-1; D is perhaps TRBD1 (5 bases). Trimming left V 10 bases short and J 1 base short, with 13 bases between. This CDR3 comprises 13 residues. The germline V gene has CDR1 KGHSH and CDR2 LQKENI. The CDR3, as DNA: TGTGCCAATTCGGAGACAGCGAACACTGAAGCTTTCTTT. Residues: CANSETANTEAFF.

In its sample, this clonotype was seen many times. The rearrangement uses TRBV6-2 or TRBV6-3 and TRBJ2-2; D may be TRBD2 (5 bases). Trimming pared 5 bases from V and 5 bases from J, leaving 15 bases between. The CDR3 has 15 amino acids. Germline CDR1 and CDR2: MNHEY and SVGEGT. The DNA for the CDR3 is TGTGCCAGCAGTCCCCCGGGGTCCGTTACCGGGGAGCTGTTTTTT. Its protein product is CASSPPGSVTGELFF.